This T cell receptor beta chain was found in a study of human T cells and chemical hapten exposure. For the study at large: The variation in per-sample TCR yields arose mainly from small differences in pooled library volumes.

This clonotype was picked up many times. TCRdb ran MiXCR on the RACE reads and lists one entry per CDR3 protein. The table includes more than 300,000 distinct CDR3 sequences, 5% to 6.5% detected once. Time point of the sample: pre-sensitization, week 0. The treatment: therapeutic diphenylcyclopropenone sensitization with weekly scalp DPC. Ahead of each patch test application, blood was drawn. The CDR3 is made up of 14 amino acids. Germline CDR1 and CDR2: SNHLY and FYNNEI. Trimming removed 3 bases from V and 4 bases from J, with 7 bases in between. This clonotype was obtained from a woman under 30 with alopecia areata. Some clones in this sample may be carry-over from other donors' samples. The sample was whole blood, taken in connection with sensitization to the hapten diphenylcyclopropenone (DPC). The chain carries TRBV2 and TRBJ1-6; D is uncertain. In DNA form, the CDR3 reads TGTGCCAGCAGTGAGACTGCGTATAATTCACCCCTCCACTTT. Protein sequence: CASSETAYNSPLHF.